The rows below give T cell receptor beta chains drawn from one sample of a study of T cells after yellow fever vaccination. One entry per CDR3 protein, called by TCRdb with MiXCR from the 5' RACE reads. The sample has roughly 310,000 distinct CDR3 sequences, roughly 3.5% seen once. Sequenced material: PBMCs, taken on the day of the yellow fever booster vaccination. The receptors were gathered from a man between 18 and 35 years old who received the YFV17D yellow fever vaccine. Both conserved end residues are part of each CDR3. D genes are given only for firm matches. Clone size is given for some rows only: seen once, a few or many times, or a class if the clone is expanded.

cdr3_nt cdr3_aa v_call clone_size d_call j_call
TGCAGTGCTACAGAGTACATGAACACTGAAGCTTTCTTT CSATEYMNTEAFF TRBV20-1 many . TRBJ1-1
TGCGCCAGCAGCCGTGGCATGGCGAGGGATGGGGACTCTGAAGCTTTCTTT CASSRGMARDGDSEAFF TRBV5-1 many . TRBJ1-1
TGCAGTGCTAGAGGAACTAATTCGGGAGGGGGTGGCTACACCTTC CSARGTNSGGGGYTF TRBV20-1 few . TRBJ1-2
TGTGCCAGCAGTTACTGGGCGAACACCGGGGAGCTGTTTTTT CASSYWANTGELFF TRBV6-5 many . TRBJ2-2
TGTGCCAGCAGCGAAGGGACAGGAAGTGAAGCTTTCTTT CASSEGTGSEAFF TRBV7-9 few TRBD1 TRBJ1-1
TGTGCCAGTAGTGCAGTCTCAGGGAGCCAAGAGACCCAGTACTTC CASSAVSGSQETQYF TRBV19 . . TRBJ2-5
TGTGCCATCAGTGAGTCCTCGGGGGGGTCCTTAGAGCCCCAGCATTTT CAISESSGGSLEPQHF TRBV10-3 many . TRBJ1-5
TGTGCCAGCAGCATATCAATGGAGTGGGATCAGCCCCAGCATTTT CASSISMEWDQPQHF TRBV7-2 many . TRBJ1-5
TGCAGCGTCCTCGGACTAGCGGGACCCACAGATACGCAGTATTTT CSVLGLAGPTDTQYF TRBV29-1 . TRBD2 TRBJ2-3
TGTGCCATCAGTGAGTCGATTGATGGGGCTGCGGGGCACTACACAGATACGCAGTATTTT CAISESIDGAAGHYTDTQYF TRBV10-3 . . TRBJ2-3
TGTGCCAGCAGCTCCGTTCTTAGCTCCTACGAGCAGTACTTC CASSSVLSSYEQYF TRBV7-2 . . TRBJ2-7
TGCGCCAGCAGCTCCGGGACGGTGAGCGCGAACACCGGGGAGCTGTTTTTT CASSSGTVSANTGELFF TRBV4-1 few . TRBJ2-2
TGTGCCATCAGTGAGATGGGGGGCTCCACAGATACGCAGTATTTT CAISEMGGSTDTQYF TRBV10-3 many . TRBJ2-3
TGTGCCAGCAGCTTGAGGACAGATGGGGGAGAGACCCAGTACTTC CASSLRTDGGETQYF TRBV5-4 few . TRBJ2-5
TGCGCCAGCAGCGAAGGGACAACTAACTATGGCTACACCTTC CASSEGTTNYGYTF TRBV5-1 . . TRBJ1-2
TGCAGTGCTACCGGGGGGGCCGCAGATACGCAGTATTTT CSATGGAADTQYF TRBV20-1 many TRBD2 TRBJ2-3
TGCAGTGCTACACAGGGGGTGGCTGGAAACACCATATATTTT CSATQGVAGNTIYF TRBV20-1 . TRBD1 TRBJ1-3
TGCAGTGCTAGGGACGGTGGAACTAGCGGGGCCTACAATGAGCAGTTCTTC CSARDGGTSGAYNEQFF TRBV20-1 few TRBD2 TRBJ2-1
TGTGCCAGCAGCTCCGCCCCCGGACATATTAGCACCGGGGAGCTGTTTTTT CASSSAPGHISTGELFF TRBV7-7 many . TRBJ2-2
TGTGCCAGCAGTGCGTCACGGACAACGAACACCGGGGAGCTGTTTTTT CASSASRTTNTGELFF TRBV6-1 few . TRBJ2-2
TGTGCCATCAGTGAGACCCCCCCGACAGACATTAACTATGGCTACACCTTC CAISETPPTDINYGYTF TRBV10-3 few . TRBJ1-2
TGCGCCAGCAGCTTGGGACGGGCTGGGGGCTCGTACCACAATGAGCAGTTCTTC CASSLGRAGGSYHNEQFF TRBV5-1 . . TRBJ2-1
TGCGCCAGCAGCTTTGACAGGGGGCGAGAGCAGTACTTC CASSFDRGREQYF TRBV5-1 many TRBD1 TRBJ2-7
TGCGCCAGCAGCCAAGAACCGGGGGGTTACAATGAGCAGTTCTTC CASSQEPGGYNEQFF TRBV4-1 . TRBD2 TRBJ2-1
TGTGCCAGCTCACCAATCGGGGCTTCCGGGGAGCTGTTTTTT CASSPIGASGELFF TRBV18 many . TRBJ2-2
TGTGCCAGCACGGCGGGGGCCACGAACACCGGGGAGCTGTTTTTT CASTAGATNTGELFF TRBV28 . . TRBJ2-2
TGCAGCGTGGCGGGTCCCTCCTACGAGCAGTACTTC CSVAGPSYEQYF TRBV29-1 . . TRBJ2-7
TGCGCCAGCAGCTTTGGCGCGGGGCGGGAGACCCAGTACTTC CASSFGAGRETQYF TRBV5-1 many . TRBJ2-5
TGTGCCAGCAGCCCATCTGGACTGTACCTCCGGGGGACCCAGTACTTC CASSPSGLYLRGTQYF TRBV7-9 many . TRBJ2-5
TGTGCCTGGAGTGGCGGGGGGGTAGACATTCAGTACTTC CAWSGGGVDIQYF TRBV30 few TRBD2 TRBJ2-4
TGTGCCAGCAGTTACTTCAGGGCCACCTACGAGCAGTACTTC CASSYFRATYEQYF TRBV6-2/TRBV6-3 . . TRBJ2-7
TGCGCCAGCAGCCAGCGCAGCTTGACTAGGGGCACAGATACGCAGTATTTT CASSQRSLTRGTDTQYF TRBV4-1 many . TRBJ2-3
TGTGCCAGCAGCCACCTAGCGGGGAGGGTATACAATGAGCAGTTCTTC CASSHLAGRVYNEQFF TRBV6-2/TRBV6-3 few TRBD2 TRBJ2-1
TGTGCCAGCAGCTCGACTCGAGGGGTCCTTAGCACAGATACGCAGTATTTT CASSSTRGVLSTDTQYF TRBV7-8 many . TRBJ2-3
TGCGCCAGCAGCCGATCGCCCCCGGAACAGGGGGTTGGTCAGCCCCAGCATTTT CASSRSPPEQGVGQPQHF TRBV4-1 . TRBD1 TRBJ1-5
TGCAGTGCTGAGGGGGCCGCGGGGAAGGAGGAGACCCAGTACTTC CSAEGAAGKEETQYF TRBV20-1 many . TRBJ2-5
TGCGCCAGCAGCTTTACGGGGGGGAACGGAGATACGCAGTATTTT CASSFTGGNGDTQYF TRBV5-1 few TRBD2 TRBJ2-3
TGCGCCAGCAGCGGGGGACAGGGAGGACACGGGGAGCTGTTTTTT CASSGGQGGHGELFF TRBV5-1 few TRBD1 TRBJ2-2
TGTGCCAGCAGCGGCCGGACAGGAACGAACACCGGGGAGCTGTTTTTT CASSGRTGTNTGELFF TRBV7-8 many TRBD1 TRBJ2-2
TGTGCCAGCAGTTACGGGGGAGAGACCCAGTACTTC CASSYGGETQYF TRBV6-2/TRBV6-3 many . TRBJ2-5
TGTGCCAGCAGTCGGACAGACCTATACACCGGGGAGCTGTTTTTT CASSRTDLYTGELFF TRBV12-3/TRBV12-4 many . TRBJ2-2
TGTGCCAGCAGTGATGACAGAGTAGTTTCCAATGAGCAGTTCTTC CASSDDRVVSNEQFF TRBV28 many . TRBJ2-1
TGTGCCAGCAGCTCTGGGACAGCGGCAGGAGCTTTCTTT CASSSGTAAGAFF TRBV7-9 . TRBD1 TRBJ1-1
TGTGCCAGCAGCCAGGGTGCGGCCCTTCGTAAGGAGCAGTTCTTC CASSQGAALRKEQFF TRBV7-2 . . TRBJ2-1
TGTGCCAGCAGTGGCTTGGCAAGCTCCTACAATGAGCAGTTCTTC CASSGLASSYNEQFF TRBV6-1 many . TRBJ2-1
TGCAGTGCCGGTCCGGGGCTGGAGACCCAGTACTTC CSAGPGLETQYF TRBV20-1 many . TRBJ2-5
TGTGCCAGCACCTACAATGAGCAGTTCTTC CASTYNEQFF TRBV2 many . TRBJ2-1
TGTGCCAGTAGAAGAACAGGGCCCTATGGCTACACCTTC CASRRTGPYGYTF TRBV19 few . TRBJ1-2
TGTGCCAGCAGCTTTGGTGGGCGGACCTCTGGAAACACCATATATTTT CASSFGGRTSGNTIYF TRBV5-8 few . TRBJ1-3
TGTGCCAGCAGTTCCGAGGACAGTCCCTCTAGCACAGATACGCAGTATTTT CASSSEDSPSSTDTQYF TRBV27 few . TRBJ2-3
TGCAGTGCTAGAGATGGGCGGGGGACAGGGGTCGAGCAGTACTTC CSARDGRGTGVEQYF TRBV20-1 many TRBD1 TRBJ2-7
TGCGCCAGCAGCTCGGACAGACTGTCTGGGGCCAACGTCCTGACTTTC CASSSDRLSGANVLTF TRBV5-1 few . TRBJ2-6
TGTGCCAGCAGTCCCACGGGAAGAGAAAACACCATATATTTT CASSPTGRENTIYF TRBV27 many . TRBJ1-3
TGTGCCAGCAGCTTGGGGTCGGGGACCCAGTACTTC CASSLGSGTQYF TRBV5-6 . . TRBJ2-5
TGTGCCAGCAGCCCAACTAGCGGGGCTGTCTCCTACGAGCAGTACTTC CASSPTSGAVSYEQYF TRBV7-2 . TRBD2 TRBJ2-7
TGCGCCAGCAGCCAAGATATCGCTGGCCCTAGCTCCTATAATTCACCCCTCCACTTT CASSQDIAGPSSYNSPLHF TRBV4-3 . . TRBJ1-6
TGCGCCAGCAGCTTGAGCGGGGTGGCACAGTACTTC CASSLSGVAQYF TRBV5-1 few TRBD2 TRBJ2-7
TGCAGCGTTGAAATGAGGGGGACGGCCCCAAAACTGTTTTTT CSVEMRGTAPKLFF TRBV29-1 few . TRBJ1-4